This T cell receptor (beta chain) was identified during a study of memory CD4+ T cells and cytomegalovirus serostatus. On the study more broadly: This sample comes from healthy Belgian adults, fewer than 10 CMV seropositive, roughly 22 seronegative.

For this clone: Its specificity is unknown.

In the authors' workflow: Out-of-frame sequences were removed, leaving a few million distinct TCRbeta sequences. TCRdb's table, derived via immunoSEQ multiplex PCR, lists solely in-frame clones and lacks some. That table is the source of V, J and clone size, and D and trimming were worked out from the DNA. The sample shows some 41,000 clones, 70% to 80% of them seen only once. General observations from the study: Each of 67 CMV-associated TCRbeta sequences occurred in one to five individuals.

The sort gate was single viable CD3+CD4+CD8-CD45RO+ cells for memory CD4+ T cells. The sample taken for sequencing was memory CD4+ T cells from blood. The TCR comes from an adult in good health and CMV-seronegative.

CDR3 coding DNA: TGTGCCAGCATTTTAAGTTCAGGGAGTGGCTACACCTTC. Its translation: CASILSSGSGYTF. V gene TRBV6-1 combines with J gene TRBJ1-2; possibly TRBD1 for D (5 bases). The germline V and J ends were trimmed by 7 bases and 7 bases, with 16 bases remaining between them. The germline V gene has CDR1 MNHNS and CDR2 SASEGT. The CDR3 is 13 residues long.